This T cell receptor beta chain came from a study of blood T cell repertoires in COVID-19. Study-level background: The United States, Italy and Spain provided the acute and convalescent COVID-19 samples.

This clone appeared a single time. Seattle enrolled patients during active infection and tracked them longitudinally. Trimming cost V 3 bases and J 5 bases, with 16 bases left between them. This CDR3 region has 15 residues. Germline V CDR1 and CDR2: ENHRY, SYGVKD. The assay was immunoSEQ multiplex PCR, and TCRdb's table has in-frame clones only and misses some. The repertoire holds 45,000 to 55,000 clones, with 82% as singletons. The sample was peripheral blood. The genes are TRBV10-3 and TRBJ1-1; tentative D call: TRBD1 (5 bases). The clonotype was recovered from a man aged 80 or over with COVID-19, enrolled during active disease. The CDR3 DNA is TGTGCCATCAGTGACGTGGGCAGGGTAGGTACTGAAGCTTTCTTT. This encodes CAISDVGRVGTEAFF.